The rows below give T cell receptor beta chains drawn from one sample of a study of beta chain features in type 1 diabetes. Sequenced by immunoSEQ multiplex PCR; TCRdb stores in-frame clones only, minus some. The sample lists about 740,000 clones; 13% were seen once. The sequencing sample was made of naive CD4+ T cells from blood. These TCRs come from a man in his late teens or twenties with type 1 diabetes. CDR3s include the opening cysteine and the closing phenylalanine or tryptophan. Each record gives: clone size, J gene, D gene, V gene, CDR3 protein, CDR3 DNA. D genes are given only for firm matches. Some rows mark clone size as missing; the rest say once, few, many or name a class of expanded clone.

size: few; J: TRBJ2-3; D: NA; V: TRBV5-1; CDR3: CASSFGGTSTDTQYF; DNA: TGCGCCAGCAGCTTCGGCGGAACTAGCACAGATACGCAGTATTTT
size: NA; J: TRBJ1-1; D: NA; V: TRBV19; CDR3: CASSREYSEAFF; DNA: TGTGCCAGTAGTCGAGAGTACTCTGAAGCTTTCTTT
size: few; J: TRBJ2-3; D: NA; V: TRBV18; CDR3: CASSQADTQYF; DNA: TGTGCCAGCTCCCAGGCAGATACGCAGTATTTT
size: few; J: TRBJ1-1; D: NA; V: TRBV2; CDR3: CASIQGGGTEAFF; DNA: TGTGCCAGCATCCAGGGTGGGGGAACTGAAGCTTTCTTT
size: few; J: TRBJ1-1; D: NA; V: TRBV4-1; CDR3: CASSQPLRWGRAFF; DNA: TGCGCCAGCAGCCAACCCCTCCGCTGGGGGCGGGCTTTCTTT
size: NA; J: TRBJ1-2; D: NA; V: TRBV27; CDR3: CASGSVGGYTF; DNA: TGTGCCAGCGGGAGTGTAGGGGGCTACACCTTC
size: few; J: TRBJ2-2; D: TRBD2; V: TRBV28; CDR3: CATRGLVSTGELFF; DNA: TGTGCCACCAGGGGACTAGTAAGCACCGGGGAGCTGTTTTTT
size: once; J: TRBJ1-5; D: NA; V: TRBV28; CDR3: CASSLSYNQPQHF; DNA: TGTGCCAGCAGTTTATCCTACAATCAGCCCCAGCATTTT
size: few; J: TRBJ2-5; D: NA; V: TRBV6-5; CDR3: CASSYEETQYF; DNA: TGTGCCAGCAGTTACGAAGAGACCCAGTACTTC
size: NA; J: TRBJ1-1; D: NA; V: TRBV6-1; CDR3: CASSATKNTEAFF; DNA: TGTGCCAGCAGTGCGACAAAGAACACTGAAGCTTTCTTT
size: few; J: TRBJ2-3; D: TRBD2; V: TRBV4-1; CDR3: CASSLGGLEVDTQYF; DNA: TGCGCCAGCAGCCTGGGGGGACTAGAGGTGGATACGCAGTATTTT
size: few; J: TRBJ1-6; D: TRBD1; V: TRBV4-1; CDR3: CASSQVFGTGLTGSPLHF; DNA: TGCGCCAGCAGCCAAGTGTTCGGGACAGGGTTGACGGGCTCACCCCTCCACTTT
size: NA; J: TRBJ2-3; D: TRBD2; V: TRBV9; CDR3: CASSVSPTGRGGRTDTQYF; DNA: TGTGCCAGCAGCGTATCCCCCACGGGGCGCGGGGGACGCACAGATACGCAGTATTTT
size: NA; J: TRBJ2-2; D: NA; V: TRBV6-5; CDR3: CASSYLQGTGELFF; DNA: TGTGCCAGCAGTTACTTACAGGGAACCGGGGAGCTGTTTTTT
size: NA; J: TRBJ1-1; D: TRBD1; V: TRBV7-8; CDR3: CASTGTANTEAFF; DNA: TGTGCCAGTACCGGGACAGCGAACACTGAAGCTTTCTTT
size: NA; J: TRBJ2-5; D: NA; V: TRBV6-1; CDR3: CASSAERRGRETQYF; DNA: TGTGCCAGCAGTGCTGAGCGTCGGGGCCGGGAGACCCAGTACTTC
size: few; J: TRBJ1-1; D: NA; V: TRBV7-8; CDR3: CASSLGRATDTEAFF; DNA: TGTGCCAGCAGCTTAGGGAGGGCTACGGACACTGAAGCTTTCTTT
size: few; J: TRBJ2-7; D: TRBD2; V: TRBV9; CDR3: CASSVLSGSSYEQYF; DNA: TGTGCCAGCAGCGTCCTAAGCGGGAGCTCCTACGAGCAGTACTTC
size: NA; J: TRBJ2-5; D: TRBD2; V: TRBV30; CDR3: CAWSPTAVAGTQYF; DNA: TGTGCCTGGAGTCCCACCGCGGTAGCGGGGACCCAGTACTTC
size: few; J: TRBJ2-7; D: TRBD1; V: TRBV19; CDR3: CASSILGQGPSYEQYF; DNA: TGTGCCAGTAGTATCCTCGGACAGGGGCCTTCCTACGAGCAGTACTTC
size: few; J: TRBJ2-2; D: TRBD1; V: TRBV5-4; CDR3: CASSTGQGANTGELFF; DNA: TGTGCCAGCAGCACGGGACAGGGAGCGAACACCGGGGAGCTGTTTTTT
size: few; J: TRBJ1-2; D: TRBD1; V: TRBV6-1; CDR3: CASSDDRDWGYGYTF; DNA: TGTGCCAGCAGTGATGACAGGGACTGGGGCTATGGCTACACCTTC
size: few; J: TRBJ2-7; D: TRBD2; V: TRBV7-8; CDR3: CASSSYPSGGAYEQYF; DNA: TGTGCCAGCAGCTCCTACCCTAGCGGGGGAGCCTACGAGCAGTACTTC
size: NA; J: TRBJ1-2; D: NA; V: TRBV19; CDR3: CASSPFGGANYGYTF; DNA: TGTGCCAGTAGTCCCTTCGGTGGTGCCAACTATGGCTACACCTTC
size: few; J: TRBJ2-3; D: NA; V: TRBV10-3; CDR3: CAIRILGNEDTQYF; DNA: TGTGCCATCAGGATACTAGGGAATGAAGATACGCAGTATTTT
size: few; J: TRBJ2-6; D: NA; V: TRBV5-6; CDR3: CASTPFSVSGANVLTF; DNA: TGTGCCAGCACGCCGTTTTCCGTCTCTGGGGCCAACGTCCTGACTTTC
size: NA; J: TRBJ2-1; D: TRBD1; V: TRBV27; CDR3: CASSPTGLGEQFF; DNA: TGTGCCAGCAGTCCGACAGGGTTGGGTGAGCAGTTCTTC
size: few; J: TRBJ2-3; D: NA; V: TRBV30; CDR3: CAWSVRGGAGAPGNTQYF; DNA: TGTGCCTGGAGTGTACGTGGTGGTGCGGGGGCCCCGGGGAATACGCAGTATTTT
size: NA; J: TRBJ2-7; D: NA; V: TRBV4-1; CDR3: CASSQFDSTYEQYF; DNA: TGCGCCAGCAGCCAATTTGACAGCACCTACGAGCAGTACTTC
size: few; J: TRBJ1-6; D: NA; V: TRBV28; CDR3: CASNFPGTDTYHF; DNA: TGTGCCAGCAACTTCCCCGGTACGGACACCTACCACTTT
size: NA; J: TRBJ2-5; D: NA; V: TRBV5-1; CDR3: CASSLSRQGGKGYQETQYF; DNA: TGCGCCAGCAGCTTGTCCAGGCAGGGAGGCAAGGGTTACCAAGAGACCCAGTACTTC
size: NA; J: TRBJ2-7; D: NA; V: TRBV18; CDR3: CASSRSYEQYF; DNA: TGTGCCAGCTCTCGTTCCTACGAGCAGTACTTC
size: NA; J: TRBJ2-2; D: NA; V: TRBV5-1; CDR3: CASRSGQPNTGELFF; DNA: TGCGCCAGCAGATCGGGACAACCGAACACCGGGGAGCTGTTTTTT
size: NA; J: TRBJ1-1; D: NA; V: TRBV5-4; CDR3: CATEIQGRRTEAFF; DNA: TGTGCCACCGAAATACAGGGACGACGGACTGAAGCTTTCTTT
size: NA; J: TRBJ1-2; D: NA; V: TRBV30; CDR3: CAWSSTGLTIGYTF; DNA: TGTGCCTGGAGTTCTACGGGGCTAACAATTGGCTACACCTTC
size: few; J: TRBJ2-5; D: NA; V: TRBV28; CDR3: CASSLYSEQYF; DNA: TGTGCCAGCAGTTTGTATTCGGAGCAGTACTTC
size: few; J: TRBJ1-2; D: NA; V: TRBV27; CDR3: CASTSYPNYGYTF; DNA: TGTGCCAGCACCTCTTATCCTAACTATGGCTACACCTTC
size: NA; J: TRBJ1-1; D: TRBD1; V: TRBV5-4; CDR3: CASSAQQGAGAEAFF; DNA: TGTGCCAGCAGCGCCCAACAGGGGGCTGGGGCTGAAGCTTTCTTT
size: NA; J: TRBJ2-5; D: TRBD1; V: TRBV25-1; CDR3: CASSELGQGFQETQYF; DNA: TGTGCCAGCAGTGAATTGGGACAGGGATTCCAAGAGACCCAGTACTTC
size: NA; J: TRBJ2-2; D: NA; V: TRBV7-6; CDR3: CASTDRWNTGELFF; DNA: TGTGCCAGCACCGACAGATGGAACACCGGGGAGCTGTTTTTT
size: NA; J: TRBJ1-1; D: TRBD1; V: TRBV6-5; CDR3: CASNPPGGGTEAFF; DNA: TGTGCCAGTAACCCCCCAGGGGGTGGCACTGAAGCTTTCTTT
size: few; J: TRBJ1-4; D: TRBD1; V: TRBV30; CDR3: CARMGPSGQGKLFF; DNA: TGTGCCCGCATGGGTCCCTCCGGACAGGGAAAACTGTTTTTT
size: NA; J: TRBJ2-7; D: TRBD1; V: TRBV5-1; CDR3: CASRKLGQSSYEQYF; DNA: TGCGCCAGCAGAAAGTTGGGACAGAGCTCCTACGAGCAGTACTTC
size: NA; J: TRBJ2-2; D: TRBD1; V: TRBV10-3; CDR3: CAISAGTGDTGELFF; DNA: TGTGCCATCAGTGCCGGGACAGGCGACACCGGGGAGCTGTTTTTT
size: NA; J: TRBJ2-5; D: TRBD2; V: TRBV4-1; CDR3: CASSHNTFQGLAGQETQYF; DNA: TGCGCCAGCAGCCATAACACGTTCCAGGGACTAGCGGGGCAAGAGACCCAGTACTTC
size: NA; J: TRBJ1-2; D: NA; V: TRBV2; CDR3: CASSDTNYGYTF; DNA: TGTGCCAGCTCTGATACTAACTATGGCTACACCTTC
size: NA; J: TRBJ1-3; D: TRBD1; V: TRBV6-6; CDR3: CASSSTGAGNTIYF; DNA: TGTGCCAGCAGTTCGACAGGGGCTGGAAACACCATATATTTT
size: NA; J: TRBJ2-3; D: NA; V: TRBV5-1; CDR3: CASSLGTQDTQYF; DNA: TGCGCCAGCAGCTTGGGAACTCAGGATACGCAGTATTTT
size: NA; J: TRBJ1-6; D: NA; V: TRBV5-1; CDR3: CASSGGSYNSPLHF; DNA: TGCGCCAGCAGCGGAGGCAGTTATAATTCACCCCTCCACTTT